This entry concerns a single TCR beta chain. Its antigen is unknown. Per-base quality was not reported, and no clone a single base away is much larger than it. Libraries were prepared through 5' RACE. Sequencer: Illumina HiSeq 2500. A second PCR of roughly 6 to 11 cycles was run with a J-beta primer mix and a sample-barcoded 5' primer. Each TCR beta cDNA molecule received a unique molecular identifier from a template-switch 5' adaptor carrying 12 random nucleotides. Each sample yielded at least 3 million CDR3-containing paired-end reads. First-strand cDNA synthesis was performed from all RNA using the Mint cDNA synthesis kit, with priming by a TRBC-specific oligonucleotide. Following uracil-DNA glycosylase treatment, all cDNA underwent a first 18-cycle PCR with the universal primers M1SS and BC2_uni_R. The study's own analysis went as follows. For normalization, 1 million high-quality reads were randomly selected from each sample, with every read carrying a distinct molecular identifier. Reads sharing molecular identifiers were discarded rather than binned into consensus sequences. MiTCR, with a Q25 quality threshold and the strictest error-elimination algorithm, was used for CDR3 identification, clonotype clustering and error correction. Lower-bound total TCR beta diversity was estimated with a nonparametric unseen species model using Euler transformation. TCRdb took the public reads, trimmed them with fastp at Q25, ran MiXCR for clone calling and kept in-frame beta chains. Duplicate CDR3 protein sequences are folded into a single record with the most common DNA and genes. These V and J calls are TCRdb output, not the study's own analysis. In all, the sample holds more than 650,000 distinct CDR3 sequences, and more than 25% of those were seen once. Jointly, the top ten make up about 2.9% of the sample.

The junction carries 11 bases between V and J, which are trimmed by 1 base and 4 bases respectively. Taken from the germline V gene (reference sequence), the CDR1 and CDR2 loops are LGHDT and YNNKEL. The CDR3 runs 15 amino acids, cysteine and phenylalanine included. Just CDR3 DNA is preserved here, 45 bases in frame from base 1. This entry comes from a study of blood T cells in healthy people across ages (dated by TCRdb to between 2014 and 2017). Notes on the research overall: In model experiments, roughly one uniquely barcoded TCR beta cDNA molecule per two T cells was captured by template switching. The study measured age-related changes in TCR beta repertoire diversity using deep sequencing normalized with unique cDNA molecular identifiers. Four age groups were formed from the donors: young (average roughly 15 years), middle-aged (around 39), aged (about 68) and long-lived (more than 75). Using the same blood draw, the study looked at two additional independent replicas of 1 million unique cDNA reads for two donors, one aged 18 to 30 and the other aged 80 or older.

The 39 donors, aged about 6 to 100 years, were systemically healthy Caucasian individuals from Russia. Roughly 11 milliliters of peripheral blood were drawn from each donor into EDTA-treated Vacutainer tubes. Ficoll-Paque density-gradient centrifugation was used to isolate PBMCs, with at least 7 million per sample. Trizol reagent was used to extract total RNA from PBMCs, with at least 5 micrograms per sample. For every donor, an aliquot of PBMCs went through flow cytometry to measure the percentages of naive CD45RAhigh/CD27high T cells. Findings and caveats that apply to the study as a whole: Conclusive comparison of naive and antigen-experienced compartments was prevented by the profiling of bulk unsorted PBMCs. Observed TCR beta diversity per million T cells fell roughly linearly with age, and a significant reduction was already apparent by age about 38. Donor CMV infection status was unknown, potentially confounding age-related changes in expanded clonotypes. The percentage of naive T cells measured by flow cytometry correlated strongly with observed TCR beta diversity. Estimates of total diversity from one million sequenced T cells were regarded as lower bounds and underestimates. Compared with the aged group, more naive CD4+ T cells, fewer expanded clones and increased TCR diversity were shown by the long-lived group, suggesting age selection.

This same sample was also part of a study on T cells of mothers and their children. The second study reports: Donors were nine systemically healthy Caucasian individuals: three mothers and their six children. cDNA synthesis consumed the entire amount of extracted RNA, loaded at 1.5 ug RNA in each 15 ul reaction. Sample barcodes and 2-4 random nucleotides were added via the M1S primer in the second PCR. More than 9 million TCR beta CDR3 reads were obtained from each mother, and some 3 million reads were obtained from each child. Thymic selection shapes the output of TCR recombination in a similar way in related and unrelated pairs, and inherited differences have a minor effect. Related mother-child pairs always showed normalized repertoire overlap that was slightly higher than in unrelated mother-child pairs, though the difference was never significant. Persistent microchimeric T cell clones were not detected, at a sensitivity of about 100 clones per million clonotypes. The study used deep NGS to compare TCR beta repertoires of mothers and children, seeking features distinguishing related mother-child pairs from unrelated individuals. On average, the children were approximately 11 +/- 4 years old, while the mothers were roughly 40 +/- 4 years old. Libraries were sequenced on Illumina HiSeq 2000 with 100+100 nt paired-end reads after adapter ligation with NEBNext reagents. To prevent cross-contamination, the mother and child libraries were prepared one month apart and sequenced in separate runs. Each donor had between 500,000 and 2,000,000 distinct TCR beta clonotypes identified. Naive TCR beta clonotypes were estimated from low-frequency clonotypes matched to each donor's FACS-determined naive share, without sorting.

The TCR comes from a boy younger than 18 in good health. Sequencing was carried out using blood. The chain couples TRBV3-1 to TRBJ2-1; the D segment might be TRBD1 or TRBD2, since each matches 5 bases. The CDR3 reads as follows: CASSQAGTEYNEQFF. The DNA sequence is TGTGCCAGCAGCCAAGCGGGGACGGAGTACAATGAGCAGTTCTTC.